Following are 14 T cell receptor beta chains from one sample sequenced in a study of cytomegalovirus exposure and HLA in healthy donors. The primer mix had 60 Vbeta and 13 Jbeta primers. Sequenced by immunoSEQ multiplex PCR; TCRdb stores in-frame clones only, minus some. The repertoire holds approximately 85,000 clones, with approximately 60% as singletons. The sequencing sample was made of PBMCs. These receptors originate from a woman under 40 in good health and CMV-seropositive.

The J gene is TRBJ1-2, the V gene TRBV6-4; TRBD1 aligns across 8 bases. Germline trimming cut 3 bases from V and 4 bases from J; bases unmatched to any gene: 7. The CDR3 loop spans 15 amino acids. Germline CDR1 and CDR2: MRHNA and SNTAGT. CDR3 sequence: CASSESRGHGYGYTF. As DNA, the CDR3 is TGTGCCAGCAGTGAGAGCAGGGGGCATGGCTATGGCTACACCTTC.

The V and J genes are TRBV27 and TRBJ1-2; 10 positions match TRBD1. The V segment lost 6 bases and the J segment 8 bases; nucleotides outside the gene matches: 6. This CDR3 has 13 amino acids. Looked up from germline, CDR1 is MNHEY and CDR2 is SMNVEV (reference sequence). The CDR3 DNA follows: TGTGCCAGCAGGGACAGGGGGTCTGGAGGCTACACCTTC. Encoded protein: CASRDRGSGGYTF.

This clone was seen a few times. The CDR3 DNA sequence: TGTGCCAGCTCCGGGACTAGCGGGGGGGCAAATACGCAGTATTTT. Translating it yields CASSGTSGGANTQYF. V gene TRBV6-1 combines with J gene TRBJ2-3, with TRBD2 identical over 16 bases. The CDR3 totals 15 residues. V shed 8 bases, J shed 7 bases, and the junction held 6 bases outside the gene matches. Germline CDR1 and CDR2: MNHNS and SASEGT.

The chain carries TRBV10-2 and TRBJ1-2; D call uncertain. The CDR3 is 14 residues long. Germline loops: CDR1 WSHSY, CDR2 SAAADI. The V end lost 1 base, the J end lost 2 bases, and 8 bases lay between the germline ends. The CDR3 DNA follows: TGCGCCAGCAGTGAGTACAGAACAAACTATGGCTACACCTTC. Its translation is CASSEYRTNYGYTF.

V is TRBV13 and J is TRBJ2-4; unclear D gene. The CDR3 is 14 amino acids. Trimming removed 2 bases at V and 0 bases at J, with 5 bases between. Germline V CDR1 and CDR2: PRHDT, FYEKMQ (reference sequence). The CDR3 bases are TGTGCCAGCAGCTTAAGAGCAGCCAAAAACATTCAGTACTTC. Encoded protein: CASSLRAAKNIQYF. The whole variable domain, filled in from reference TRBV13 and TRBJ2-4, reads AAGVIQSPRHLIKEKRETATLKCYPIPRHDTVYWYQQGPGQDPQFLISFYEKMQSDKGSIPDRFSAQQFSDYHSELNMSSLELGDSALYFCASSLRAAKNIQYFGAGTRLSVL.

This chain joins TRBV7-2 and TRBJ2-2; 8 bases line up with TRBD1. The V and J ends lost 5 bases and 3 bases, in that order; junction bases with no gene match: 5. CDR1 and CDR2 (germline): SGHTA, FQGNSA. CDR3 length equals 15 residues. CDR3 DNA sequence: TGTGCCAGCAGCGAGAGGACAGGGCACACCGGGGAGCTGTTTTTT. Its translation is CASSERTGHTGELFF.

The CDR3 region is CASSLALLQETQYF. The CDR3, as DNA: TGTGCCAGCAGCTTAGCCCTACTCCAAGAGACCCAGTACTTC. This sequence joins TRBV7-9 and TRBJ2-5; D call uncertain. Looked up from germline, CDR1 is SEHNR and CDR2 is FQNEAQ (reference sequence). Trimming took off 0 bases at V and 1 base at J, with 6 bases between the two ends. The CDR3 spans 14 residues. Together with reference TRBV7-9 and TRBJ2-5, the CDR3 gives the full variable domain: DTGVSQNPRHKITKRGQNVTFRCDPISEHNRLYWYRQTLGQGPEFLTYFQNEAQLEKSRLLSDRFSAERPKGSFSTLEIQRTEQGDSAMYLCASSLALLQETQYFGPGTRLLVL.

The chain is built from TRBV19 and TRBJ1-2; 8 bases line up with TRBD1. After removal of 3 bases from V and 7 bases from J, the junction contained 4 bases not matched to a gene. Germline lookup yields CDR1 LNHDA and CDR2 SQIVND (reference sequence). CDR3 length equals 13 residues. The CDR3: CASSIPGQGGYTF. CDR3 nucleotide sequence: TGTGCCAGTAGTATCCCCGGACAGGGTGGCTACACCTTC.

This clone was observed a single time. The genes are TRBV9 and TRBJ2-2; 7 nucleotides align to TRBD1. Germline V lookup: CDR1 SGDLS, CDR2 YYNGEE. This CDR3 is 14 amino acids long. V shed 2 bases and J 6 bases; nucleotides not matched to a gene: 4. The CDR3 DNA is TGTGCCAGCAGCGTGAGACAGGGCCCCGGGGAGCTGTTTTTT. Protein product: CASSVRQGPGELFF.

The chain is built from TRBV27 and TRBJ2-4; no definite D call. Trimming took 4 bases from V and 5 from J, leaving 6 bases between them. This CDR3 spans 12 amino acids. CDR1 and CDR2 (germline): MNHEY, SMNVEV (reference sequence). The CDR3 reads CASSSPENIQYF. The CDR3 coding sequence is TGTGCCAGCAGTTCCCCCGAAAACATTCAGTACTTC.

This clone has a handful of counts. This sequence joins TRBV5-8 and TRBJ2-1; D remains unclear. This CDR3 region has 12 residues. Trimming shortened V by 5 bases and J by 4 bases, and 7 bases separated the two germline ends. Germline values: CDR1 SGHTS, CDR2 YDEGEE. In DNA, the CDR3 is TGTGCCAGCAGTTACCGGTACAATGAGCAGTTCTTC. Translated: CASSYRYNEQFF.

The V gene is TRBV9, the J gene TRBJ2-5; 13 nucleotides agree with TRBD2. Losses at the gene ends were 2 bases for V and 7 bases for J; bases not matched to a gene: 2. Germline-derived CDR1 and CDR2 are SGDLS and YYNGEE. The CDR3 is 14 amino acids. The CDR3 DNA is TGTGCCAGCAGCGTGACTAGCGGGGGGACGACCCAGTACTTC. Protein product: CASSVTSGGTTQYF.

As DNA, the CDR3 is TGTGCCAGTAGTATCCGACTCCGGACAGGGGGACGTGGCTACACCTTC. Protein product: CASSIRLRTGGRGYTF. This chain joins TRBV19 and TRBJ1-2; 10 bases fit TRBD1. Germline V gene data show CDR1 as LNHDA and CDR2 as SQIVND (reference sequence). The V gene end was trimmed by 3 bases and the J gene end by 7 bases; junction bases not matched to a gene: 11. CDR3 size: 16 residues.

The CDR3 DNA follows: TGTGCCAGCTCACTACCGGGACAGGGGTATTCACCCCTCCACTTT. Translating it yields CASSLPGQGYSPLHF. The chain carries TRBV18 and TRBJ1-6; the match to TRBD1 covers 10 bases. The CDR3 spans 15 residues. Trimming at V came to 4 bases and at J to 8 bases, leaving 5 bases not matched to a gene. Looked up from germline, CDR1 is KGHSH and CDR2 is LQKENI.